The 24 T cell receptor beta chains below were found in one sample sequenced in a study of regulatory T cells in long-lasting Graves disease. The sample's time point: newly diagnosed GD, antithyroid drugs for less than 3 months. PBMCs provided the RNA from which the TCR library was made. With iRepertoire HTBI primers and Arm-PCR of CDR3 regions, TCR beta libraries were built. One entry per CDR3 protein, called by TCRdb with MiXCR from the multiplex PCR reads. This table holds fewer than 450,000 distinct CDR3 sequences, approximately 15% found once. These same records also appear under a second study, on T cells in Graves' hyperthyroidism and ophthalmopathy.

The material sequenced was peripheral blood mononuclear cells (PBMCs), taken at new diagnosis, from a patient treated with antithyroid drugs. The receptors here all came from a woman aged 40 to 55 with Graves disease.

This clonotype was detected many times. The chain joins TRBV12-3 or TRBV12-4 to TRBJ1-1; D may be TRBD1 (6 bases). There are 14 residues in the CDR3. The V and J ends lost 3 bases and 1 base respectively, with 9 bases between them. DNA for the CDR3: TGTGCCAGCAGTTTCGGGGGCGCGAACACTGAAGCTTTCTTT. It yields the protein CASSFGGANTEAFF.

This clonotype showed up many times. The rearrangement uses TRBV27 and TRBJ2-5, with D tentatively TRBD2 (5 bases). V shed 5 bases and J shed 10 bases, with 20 bases lying between them. Looked up from germline, CDR1 is MNHEY and CDR2 is SMNVEV (reference sequence). The CDR3 has 14 residues. The CDR3 reads CASSPLDGPEGQYF. CDR3 DNA sequence: TGTGCCAGCAGTCCCCTGGACGGGCCCGAGGGCCAGTACTTC.

This clonotype came up many times. The V and J genes are TRBV7-9 and TRBJ2-7; 10 nucleotides agree with TRBD1. After removal of 5 bases from V and 9 bases from J, the junction contained 4 bases not matched to a gene. The CDR3 spans 12 residues. Germline CDR1 is SEHNR and CDR2 is FQNEAQ (reference sequence). The CDR3 DNA reads TGTGCCAGCAGCCCCGACAGGGGGCGGCAGTACTTC. This gives the protein CASSPDRGRQYF.

This clonotype turned up a few times. This clone may be a read error of a much larger clone one base away. CDR3 DNA sequence: TGTGCCGCCAGTGATTCGGGCAGGGGAAGGGAAAAACTGTTTTTT. This sequence encodes CAASDSGRGREKLFF. The V gene is TRBV24-1, the J gene TRBJ1-4; TRBD1 is a possible D gene (6 bases). The CDR3 extends over 15 amino acids. In germline, CDR1 is KGHDR, CDR2 SFDVKD.

V and J are TRBV12-3 or TRBV12-4 and TRBJ2-1, with 8 bases fitting TRBD1. The CDR3 sequence is 14 residues long. V lost 6 bases, J lost 10 bases, and 11 bases stayed unmatched. CDR3 sequence: CASSHGQGSREQFF. CDR3 sequence (DNA): TGTGCCAGCAGCCACGGACAGGGTTCAAGGGAGCAGTTCTTC.

There are a few counts of this clonotype. The chain couples TRBV7-3 to TRBJ2-1; TRBD1 or TRBD2 may be the D gene (6 bases each). Germline V gene lookup returns CDR1 SGHTA and CDR2 FQGTGA. The ends were cut back, 4 bases at V and 8 bases at J, with 21 bases in the middle. This CDR3 has 16 residues. CDR3 DNA: TGTGCCAGCAGCTCCCAACACGGGGCAGGGGAGGATGAGCAGTTCTTC. Amino acids: CASSSQHGAGEDEQFF.

This clonotype was recorded at least ten times. The chain couples TRBV11-3 to TRBJ1-4; 9 positions match TRBD1. Trimming at V came to 4 bases and at J to 7 bases, leaving 7 bases not matched to a gene. There are 15 residues in the CDR3. Germline assignment: CDR1 SGHNT and CDR2 YENEEA. The CDR3 DNA follows: TGTGCCAGCAGCTCAACAGGGGGCGGGGGTGAAAAACTGTTTTTT. Translation: CASSSTGGGGEKLFF.

The chain employs TRBV29-1 and TRBJ1-1, with 10 bases fitting TRBD1. The CDR3 has 18 residues. The V and J ends lost 1 base and 8 bases, in that order; junction bases with no gene match: 19. Germline CDR1 is SQVTM and CDR2 is ANQGSEA. The CDR3: CSVEASPGQGRVGLEAFF. CDR3 nucleotides: TGCAGCGTTGAAGCATCACCGGGACAGGGGCGGGTGGGTTTGGAAGCTTTCTTT.

This clonotype appeared many times. This rearrangement joins TRBV20-1 to TRBJ1-5; 8 bases are shared with TRBD1. This CDR3 comprises 17 residues. In germline, CDR1 is DFQATT, CDR2 SNEGSKA (reference sequence). J was trimmed by 6 bases and V by 3 bases; bases with no gene match: 16. Here the CDR3 reads CSASPFLVRGHGQPQHF. The CDR3 DNA reads as TGCAGTGCTAGTCCCTTTTTGGTCAGGGGGCACGGTCAGCCCCAGCATTTT.

The chain recombines TRBV5-6 with TRBJ1-5; perhaps TRBD1 as D (5 bases). This CDR3 is 19 amino acids long. Germline CDR1 SGHDT, CDR2 YYEEEE. V was pared by 3 bases and J by 0 bases, with 22 bases between. The CDR3 reads CASSSSTVTGPYSNQPQHF. The CDR3 DNA reads TGTGCCAGCAGCTCGTCGACAGTTACGGGGCCTTATAGCAATCAGCCCCAGCATTTT.

This chain connects TRBV20-1 to TRBJ2-3; 8 nucleotides line up with TRBD2. Germline CDR1 reads DFQATT; CDR2 reads SNEGSKA (reference sequence). V lost 3 bases to trimming and J lost 4 bases; unmatched junction nucleotides: 9. The CDR3 runs 15 residues. The CDR3 loop reads CSASTGTSRADTQYF. The CDR3 DNA follows: TGCAGTGCTAGTACTGGGACTAGTAGGGCAGATACGCAGTATTTT.

In its sample, this clonotype was seen many times. The chain combines TRBV19 with TRBJ2-2; 9 positions agree with TRBD2. CDR1 is LNHDA, CDR2 SQIVND, per germline (reference sequence). J gave up 8 bases and V 0 bases, and 7 bases lay outside the gene matches. The CDR3 covers 16 residues. CDR3 residues: CASSIETPGLAGELFF. CDR3 bases: TGTGCCAGTAGTATAGAAACGCCGGGACTAGCTGGGGAGCTGTTTTTT.

This sequence joins TRBV10-3 and TRBJ2-3; D call uncertain. The germline V gene has CDR1 ENHRY and CDR2 SYGVKD. The V and J ends lost 6 bases and 0 bases respectively, with 4 bases between them. This CDR3 contains 12 residues. CDR3 DNA: TGTGCCATCAGCGACAGCACAGATACGCAGTATTTT. The encoded protein is CAISDSTDTQYF.

This clonotype was seen a handful of times. J is TRBJ2-2 and V is TRBV14; 9 nucleotides align to TRBD2. This CDR3 is 17 amino acids long. V lost 5 bases, J lost 1 base, and 8 bases stayed unmatched. Germline loops: CDR1 SGHDN, CDR2 FVKESK. Here the CDR3 DNA reads TGTGCCAGCAGCGGTAGACTAGCGGACCTGAACACCGGGGAGCTGTTTTTT. This encodes CASSGRLADLNTGELFF. The full variable domain, in which reference TRBV14 and TRBJ2-2 provide the parts outside the CDR3, is EAGVTQFPSHSVIEKGQTVTLRCDPISGHDNLYWYRRVMGKEIKFLLHFVKESKQDESGMPNNRFLAERTGGTYSTLKVQPAELEDSGVYFCASSGRLADLNTGELFFGEGSRLTVL.

At least ten counts were recorded for this clonotype. This rearrangement joins TRBV11-2 to TRBJ2-5; 7 bases line up with TRBD1. J lost 5 bases, V lost 5 bases, and 11 bases had no gene match. CDR1 is SGHAT, CDR2 FQNNGV, per germline. The CDR3 covers 15 residues. CDR3 protein: CASSTQPTGWETQYF. The CDR3 nucleotides are TGTGCCAGCAGCACCCAACCGACAGGGTGGGAGACCCAGTACTTC.

V gene TRBV5-5 combines with J gene TRBJ1-5, with TRBD1 as a possible D gene (5 bases). This CDR3 spans 14 amino acids. CDR1 and CDR2 (germline): SGHKS, YYEKEE (reference sequence). V dropped 4 bases and J dropped 4 bases, with 12 bases sitting between them. CDR3 residues: CASSQGGKNQPQHF. CDR3 nucleotide sequence: TGTGCCAGCAGCCAGGGAGGGAAGAATCAGCCCCAGCATTTT.

The table lists this clonotype with many counts. The chain recombines TRBV6-1 with TRBJ2-3; 9 positions match TRBD2. Germline CDR1 is MNHNS and CDR2 is SASEGT. This CDR3 region has 16 residues. J gave up 1 base and V 5 bases, and 7 bases lay outside the gene matches. CDR3: CASSTGAGGGTDTQYF. The CDR3 region has the DNA TGTGCCAGCAGTACTGGAGCGGGAGGTGGCACAGATACGCAGTATTTT.

This clonotype was observed a few times. The V gene is TRBV29-1, the J gene TRBJ2-5; TRBD2 aligns across 8 bases. The V gene end was trimmed by 2 bases and the J gene end by 2 bases; junction bases not matched to a gene: 10. The CDR3 runs 16 residues. The V gene's germline CDR1 is SQVTM and CDR2 ANQGSEA. CDR3 DNA sequence: TGCAGCGTTGAATATAGCGGGGTGGCGGTACAAGAGACCCAGTACTTC. Protein product: CSVEYSGVAVQETQYF.

This clonotype has a count of ten or more. V usage is TRBV7-8 and J usage is TRBJ2-2, with TRBD2 matching over 7 bases. Trimming removed 5 bases from V and 8 bases from J; junction bases left unmatched: 11. The CDR3 is 15 amino acids. The germline gives CDR1 SGHVS, CDR2 FQNEAQ. CDR3 loop: CASSPRGGGTGELFF. CDR3 nucleotide sequence: TGTGCCAGCAGCCCCCGGGGCGGGGGAACGGGGGAGCTGTTTTTT.

Ten or more counts support this clonotype. The J gene is TRBJ2-3, the V gene TRBV29-1; 8 bases are shared with TRBD1. This CDR3 comprises 13 residues. Germline CDR1 SQVTM, CDR2 ANQGSEA. DNA of the CDR3: TGCAGTGCTAGGACAGGGAACACAGATACGCAGTATTTT. This sequence encodes CSARTGNTDTQYF.

This clonotype was detected only a few times. At one of its ends the junction is not consistent with the germline gene, which may arise from a read error. The rearrangement uses TRBV7-6 and TRBJ2-3, with TRBD1 identical over 10 bases. Germline CDR1 SGHVS, CDR2 FNYEAQ. This CDR3 region has 16 residues. The DNA for the CDR3 is TGTGTCAGCAGCTTAGCTGGGACAGGGGGCACAGATACGCAGTATTTT. Protein product: CVSSLAGTGGTDTQYF.

This clonotype was observed a few times. A read error is possible here, since a much larger clone lies one base away. This rearrangement joins TRBV12-3 or TRBV12-4 to TRBJ2-7; possibly TRBD1 for D (6 bases). V lost 3 bases and J 9 bases, leaving 18 bases between the germline ends. The CDR3 length is 14 residues. The CDR3 loop is CASSFASPSRGQYF. The DNA for the CDR3 is TGTGCCAGCAGTTTCGCTAGCCCAAGCAGGGGGCAGTACTTC.

This clonotype has more than one count but fewer than ten. The V gene is TRBV7-3, the J gene TRBJ1-6; D gene unclear. Germline V gene data show CDR1 as SGHTA and CDR2 as FQGTGA. With 2 bases removed from V and 7 bases from J, the gap between germline ends came to 6 bases. This CDR3 has 13 amino acids. In nucleotides, the CDR3 is TGTGCCAGCAGCTTACAGCAGAATTCACCCCTCCACTTT. Translated, it gives CASSLQQNSPLHF.

In its sample, this clonotype was seen many times. V usage is TRBV19 and J usage is TRBJ2-7; TRBD1 matches at 8 bases. Losses at the gene ends were 5 bases for V and 3 bases for J; bases not matched to a gene: 12. The CDR3 is 16 amino acids. CDR1 is LNHDA, CDR2 SQIVND, per germline (reference sequence). As DNA, the CDR3 is TGTGCCAGTAGTTCCCCCGGGACAGGCTTCGGCTACGAGCAGTACTTC. Its protein is CASSSPGTGFGYEQYF.